This TCR beta chain derives from a study of blood T cell repertoires in COVID-19 (dated by TCRdb to between 2020 and 2021). Study-level background: Samples from collaborators originated in the United States, Italy and Spain and spanned both the acute and convalescent phases of COVID-19. The material from the prospective study consisted of cDNA or gDNA derived from T cells, B-cell-depleted T cells, or PBMCs. Subjects who had been exposed to COVID-19, were actively infected with it, or had recovered from it provided the deeply sampled blood TCRbeta repertoires that made up the dataset. The repertoires were made available in a free public database intended to serve as a resource for research on the immune response to SARS-CoV-2. Samples came from the ongoing ImmuneRACE study (first 160 participants) plus 1,254 subjects from 6 global collaborators. Nearly every sample came with metadata listing a de-identified subject ID, COVID-19 status, age in years and sex. Where HLA class I and class II types were available, the types were taken from metadata supplied by the sample provider, not from assay-based typing. Overall study results and their limits: The quantity of clinical and demographic metadata differed by source and by participant and was supplied without curation.

TCRbeta CDR3 regions were amplified from genomic DNA by means of the immunoSEQ Assay, a bias-controlled multiplex PCR. Per the original workflow: The number of nucleated cells in each sample was estimated by amplification of reference gene primers within the assay. To quantify the absolute abundance of each unique TCRbeta CDR3 rearrangement, sequence reads were collapsed and filtered. For each sample, productive Simpson clonality was calculated as the square root of Simpson's diversity index over productive rearrangements. TCRdb's version of the immuneACCESS table is confined to in-frame rearrangements and falls short of the full clone set. An unresolved V gene accounts for under half of the shortfall where checked; the remainder is of unknown origin. V and J calls and clone size are copied from that table; D and trimming were computed from the DNA. The sample contains 250,000 to 300,000 clones, roughly nine tenths of them found a single time. The top ten clonotypes cover roughly 10% of the sample.

As to this clone: Its antigen is currently not known. No base-level quality is on record; no much larger clone is a single base apart.

At one collaborating source in Seattle, patients were enrolled during active infection and were followed longitudinally through the course of disease. Collaborating institutions collected whole blood in K2EDTA tubes following their own protocols. For TCRbeta analysis, collaborator samples were shipped as frozen whole blood, as isolated PBMCs, or as DNA extracted from either sample type. The CDR3 spans 15 residues, from the cysteine through the phenylalanine. Left in the record is the CDR3 DNA by itself, 45 bases read in frame from the first base. CDR1 and CDR2 were assigned from the germline V gene as SGHRS and YFSETQ. Between the V and J ends, shortened by 4 bases and 7 bases respectively, the junction contains 20 bases.

Sequencing was done on a sample of peripheral blood. The rearrangement joined TRBV5-1 to TRBJ1-1, and TRBD1 may be the D gene, going by 5 matching bases. The origin of this receptor is a woman aged 25 to 39 with COVID-19, enrolled during active disease. The CDR3 reads CASSPAVVEGDEAFF. The DNA sequence is TGCGCCAGCAGCCCTGCGGTTGTAGAAGGGGATGAAGCTTTCTTT.